A single sample is the source of the 5 T cell receptor beta chains below, sequenced in a study of T-cell reconstitution after alpha-beta-depleted transplantation in children (dated by TCRdb to 2016 to 2018). The treatment or condition label of this sample denotes: allogeneic hematopoietic cell transplantation with graft depleted of TCRalphabeta T cells and CD19 B cells. The library was built by means of PCR. Sequencing instrument: Illumina HiSeq 2500. TCR libraries were prepared with molecular barcoding, using unique molecular identifiers to normalize TCRbeta repertoire quantification. TCRdb reprocessing: public reads trimmed at Q25 with fastp, clones called with MiXCR, in-frame beta chains kept. Rows merge per CDR3 protein into single entries with the most common DNA and genes. This sample lists hundreds of thousands of distinct CDR3 sequences; about a sixth were detected once. The top ten clonotypes cover about 41% of the sample.

Sequencing used PBMCs, mostly from graft donor cells, obtained 360 days after TCRalphabeta/CD19-depleted stem cell transplant. The receptors here all came from a male patient aged 2 to 10 who had a stem cell transplant for acute lymphoblastic leukemia, so the T cells may come from the graft donor.

The sample holds a few counts of this clonotype. J is TRBJ2-1 and V is TRBV4-1, with 10 bases lining up with TRBD2. Germline CDR1 MGHRA, CDR2 YSYEKL. The ends lost 5 bases at V and 7 bases at J; junction bases unmatched: 11. This CDR3 is built from 16 residues. The CDR3 DNA sequence: TGCGCCAGCAGCGTTAGATTAGCGGGAGGCTTGAATGAGCAGTTCTTC. Protein product: CASSVRLAGGLNEQFF.

In its sample, this clonotype was seen a few times. V gene TRBV6-1 combines with J gene TRBJ2-7; 14 nucleotides line up with TRBD2. The CDR3 runs 17 residues. V dropped 7 bases and J dropped 4; count of bases not matched to a gene: 12. The germline V gene has CDR1 MNHNS and CDR2 SASEGT. The CDR3 sequence: CASTPGLAGEKRYEQYF. In nucleotides, the CDR3 is TGTGCCAGCACTCCGGGACTAGCGGGAGAAAAGAGGTACGAGCAGTACTTC.

The chain carries TRBV4-1 and TRBJ2-1, with TRBD2 matching 10 bases. The germline V gene encodes CDR1 MGHRA and CDR2 YSYEKL. The CDR3 covers 14 residues. The junction had 6 bases not matched to a gene; V was cut back by 4 bases and J by 9 bases. The CDR3 spells CASSRLAGDIEQFF. The DNA for the CDR3 is TGCGCCAGCAGCCGTCTAGCGGGAGATATTGAGCAGTTCTTC.

This clonotype was counted only a few times. This chain uses TRBV6-2 or TRBV6-3 with TRBJ2-2; a possible D gene is TRBD2 (6 bases). Germline CDR1 reads MNHEY; CDR2 reads SVGEGT. This CDR3 has 13 amino acids. Between the trimmed V and J ends, which lost 5 bases and 6 bases, there was a span of 10 bases. CDR3 DNA: TGTGCCAGCAGTAGACTAGGCTCCGGGGAGCTGTTTTTT. The encoded protein is CASSRLGSGELFF.

Many counts were recorded for this clonotype. This chain joins TRBV9 and TRBJ2-4; 7 nucleotides match TRBD2. The junction had 4 bases not matched to a gene; V was cut back by 0 bases and J by 4 bases. Per the germline V gene, CDR1 is SGDLS and CDR2 is YYNGEE. The CDR3 loop spans 15 amino acids. The chain's CDR3 is CASSVEGRGKNIQYF. The DNA of the CDR3 is TGTGCCAGCAGCGTAGAGGGGCGGGGGAAAAACATTCAGTACTTC.